This entry features one T cell receptor beta chain sequence. This clonotype was observed a few times. Its recognized antigen is unknown. Qualities for individual bases were not recorded, and no much larger clone is one base off. CDR1 and CDR2 are drawn from the germline V gene: SGHVS, FNYEAQ. The CDR3 covers 17 residues, taking in both the cysteine and the phenylalanine. The CDR3 DNA has 51 bases and is translated from base 1. V was cut back by 3 bases and J by 2 bases, leaving a gap of 19 bases between them. This record belongs to a study of T-cell reconstitution after alpha-beta-depleted transplantation in children (dated by TCRdb to about 2016). Context from the whole study: T-cell immune reconstitution after TCRalphabeta/CD19-depleted allogeneic hematopoietic cell transplantation in children was quantitatively tracked in the study by means of TCR repertoire profiling.

The library was obtained by PCR. Sequencing relied on an Illumina HiSeq 2500. TCR libraries were prepared with molecular barcoding, using unique molecular identifiers to normalize TCRbeta repertoire quantification. TCRdb cleaned the public reads at Q25 with fastp, built clones with MiXCR and kept in-frame beta chains. Every CDR3 protein is listed once, alongside the most common genes and DNA of its rows. The sample records about half a million distinct CDR3 sequences, around an eighth of which are singletons. 4.5% to 6% of the sample rests with the top ten. The chain is encoded by TRBV7-6 joined to TRBJ2-5; tentative D gene TRBD2, with 5 bases matching. This clonotype was sampled from a human donor who donated a stem cell graft to a child with combined immunodeficiency. The sample here was PBMCs from the stem cell graft donor, taken from the stem cell graft. The CDR3 region has the sequence CASSLMGFRGEQETQYF. Here is the DNA: TGTGCCAGCAGCTTGATGGGATTCCGGGGTGAACAAGAGACCCAGTACTTC.